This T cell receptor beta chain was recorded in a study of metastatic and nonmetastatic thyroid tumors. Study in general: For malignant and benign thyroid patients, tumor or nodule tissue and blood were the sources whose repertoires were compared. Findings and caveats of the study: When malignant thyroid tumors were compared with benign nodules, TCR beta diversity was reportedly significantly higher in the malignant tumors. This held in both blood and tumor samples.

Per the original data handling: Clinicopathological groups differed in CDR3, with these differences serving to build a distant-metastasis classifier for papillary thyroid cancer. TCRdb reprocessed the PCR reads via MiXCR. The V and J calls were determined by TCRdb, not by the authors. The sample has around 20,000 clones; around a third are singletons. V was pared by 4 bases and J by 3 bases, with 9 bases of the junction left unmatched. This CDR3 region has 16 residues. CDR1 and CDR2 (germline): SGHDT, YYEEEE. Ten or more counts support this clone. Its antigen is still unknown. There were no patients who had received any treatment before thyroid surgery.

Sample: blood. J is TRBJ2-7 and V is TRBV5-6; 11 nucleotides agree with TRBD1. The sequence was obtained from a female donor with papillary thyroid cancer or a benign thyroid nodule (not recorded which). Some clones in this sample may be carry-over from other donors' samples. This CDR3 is CASSQFRDRGFYEQYF. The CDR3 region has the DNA TGTGCCAGCAGCCAATTCCGGGACAGGGGGTTCTACGAGCAGTACTTC.